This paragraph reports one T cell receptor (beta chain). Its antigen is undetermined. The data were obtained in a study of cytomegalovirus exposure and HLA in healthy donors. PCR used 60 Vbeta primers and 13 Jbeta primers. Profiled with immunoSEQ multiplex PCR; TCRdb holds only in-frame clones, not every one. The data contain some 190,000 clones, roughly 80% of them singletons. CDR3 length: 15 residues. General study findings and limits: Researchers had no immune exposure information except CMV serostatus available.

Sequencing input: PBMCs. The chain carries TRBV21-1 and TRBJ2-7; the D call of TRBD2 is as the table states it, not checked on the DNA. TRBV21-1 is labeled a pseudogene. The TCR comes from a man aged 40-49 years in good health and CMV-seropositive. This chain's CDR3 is CASRLTSGQPYEQYF. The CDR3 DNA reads TGTGCCAGCAGGCTGACTAGCGGGCAACCCTACGAGCAGTACTTC.